This passage covers 17 T cell receptor beta chains from one sample sequenced in a study of tissue T cells after allogeneic stem cell transplantation. Generated by immunoSEQ multiplex PCR, the TCRdb table keeps only in-frame clones and is missing some. The sample contains some 4,600 clones, around half of which appear only once. As to time point: mouse harvest day 14 after allogeneic transplant. Mouse grafts combined 10^7 T-cell-depleted bone marrow cells with 10^6 splenic CD5+ T cells. Sequencing was performed on lymph node tissue. The receptors stem from a female BALB/c mouse given C57BL/6 T cells with graft-versus-host disease after an allogeneic hematopoietic cell transplant.

As to this clone: Gene names refer to mouse genes. The read terminates 1 residue before the CDR3 end, so the remaining end is supplied by the germline J gene. The chain links TRBV26 to TRBJ2-2; weak D call: TRBD1 (5 bases). The CDR3 is 13 residues long. Germline CDR1 KGHPV, CDR2 FQNQEV (reference sequence). V shed 6 bases and J shed 3 bases, with 8 bases lying between them. The CDR3 is CASSRQYTGQLYF. CDR3 DNA, as far as it was read: TGTGCCAGCAGCCGACAGTACACCGGGCAGCTCTAC.

Notes on this clone: The genes are named according to mouse. From the germline J gene comes the end of the CDR3, since the read stops 1 residue before it. The genes are TRBV26 and TRBJ1-1; TRBD1 aligns across 12 bases. The V gene end was trimmed by 4 bases and the J gene end by 10 bases; junction bases not matched to a gene: 1. This CDR3 spans 12 amino acids. From germline, CDR1 is KGHPV and CDR2 FQNQEV (reference sequence). The sequenced CDR3 bases are TGTGCCAGCAGTCCGGGACAGGGGGCAGTCTTC. Amino acid sequence: CASSPGQGAVF. The complete CDR3 sequence is CASSPGQGAVFF.

Turning to this clone: Mouse gene names and germline throughout. The read comes to an end 1 residue before the CDR3 does, leaving the germline J gene to fill in the end. The V gene is TRBV23, the J gene TRBJ2-7; no check of the table's D call, TRBD2, against the DNA was made. Germline CDR1 KGHTA, CDR2 FQNQQP. There are 15 residues in the CDR3. The CDR3 loop reads CSSSQSDWGGNEQYF. Incomplete CDR3 DNA: TGCTCCAGCAGTCAATCGGACTGGGGGGGGAATGAACAGTAC.

On this clone: Gene names and germline match the mouse. The read ends 1 residue early relative to the CDR3; the germline J gene fills the gap. This chain links TRBV12-2 with TRBJ2-7; D is perhaps TRBD2 (6 bases). Trimming removed 2 bases from V and 3 bases from J, with 10 bases in between. Germline assignment: CDR1 SGHLS and CDR2 HYDKME. The CDR3 is 13 residues long. The sequenced part of the CDR3 DNA is TGTGCCAGCTCTCCTCGGGACTTCTATGAACAGTAC. This codes for CASSPRDFYEQY. The CDR3 as a whole reads CASSPRDFYEQYF.

A remark on this clone: The gene names here belong to mouse. The CDR3 end lies 1 residue beyond the end of the read and is filled in from the germline J gene. This rearrangement joins TRBV13-1 to TRBJ1-3; possibly TRBD1 for D (5 bases). The CDR3 spans 14 residues. Deletions cut 7 bases from V and 0 bases from J, with 11 bases between. CDR1 and CDR2 (germline): NSHNY, SYGAGN. The CDR3 protein is CASVPTDSGNTLYF. The part of the CDR3 DNA that was read is TGTGCCAGCGTCCCGACAGATTCTGGAAATACGCTCTAT.

Concerning this clone itself: Mouse gene names and germline throughout. Read sequence stops 1 residue before the CDR3 end, and the germline J gene provides the missing end. The genes are TRBV12-1 and TRBJ2-2; 9 bases are shared with TRBD2. The germline CDR1 and CDR2 sequences are SGHSN and HYEKVE. With V trimmed by 3 bases and J by 3 bases, 4 bases remained unmatched. CDR3 length equals 15 residues. The CDR3: CASSSHWGDTGQLYF. The CDR3 bases that were read are TGTGCCAGCTCTTCCCACTGGGGGGACACCGGGCAGCTCTAC.

Turning to this clone: Genes here carry mouse names. With the read ending 1 residue before the CDR3 end, the germline J gene is used to fill in that end. The genes are TRBV26 and TRBJ1-1; D is unresolved. CDR1 and CDR2 from the germline V gene are KGHPV and FQNQEV (reference sequence). Trimming left V 5 bases short and J 0 bases short, with 1 base between. This CDR3 has 11 amino acids. The CDR3 protein is CASSSNTEVFF. The part of the CDR3 DNA that was read is TGTGCCAGCAGTTCAAACACAGAAGTCTTC.

Comment on this clone: Genes here carry mouse names. The sequence runs out 1 residue before the end of the CDR3; the remainder is reconstructed from the germline J gene. The rearrangement joins TRBV16 to TRBJ2-1, with 10 positions matching TRBD2. Germline V gene lookup returns CDR1 SGHSA and CDR2 FRNQAP. This CDR3 comprises 13 residues. The covered CDR3 bases are TGTGCCGGAACTGGGGGGGGATATGCTGAGCAGTTC. Translation gives CAGTGGGYAEQF. The entire CDR3 protein is CAGTGGGYAEQFF.

On this clone itself: Gene names are mouse gene names. The read ends 1 residue early relative to the CDR3; the germline J gene fills the gap. V is TRBV1 and J is TRBJ1-4; D call uncertain. The CDR3 loop spans 13 amino acids. CDR1 is NSQYPW and CDR2 is LRSPGD in the germline V gene (reference sequence). Trimming shortened V by 2 bases and J by 7 bases, and 8 bases separated the two germline ends. The CDR3: CTCSAPQTERLFF. The CDR3 bases that were read are TGCACCTGCAGTGCACCGCAGACCGAAAGATTATTT.

With respect to this clone: Since a much larger clone is just one base distant, this may be a read error. Gene names are the mouse ones. The CDR3 end lies 1 residue beyond the end of the read and is filled in from the germline J gene. The rearrangement links TRBV20 to TRBJ2-7, with 9 bases that match TRBD2. CDR1 and CDR2 (germline): GFQATS, STVNSAI. The CDR3 sequence is 14 residues long. CDR3 protein: CASSRDWDHCEQYF. The sequenced part of the CDR3 DNA is TGTGCCAGCAGTCGGGACTGGGACCACTGTGAACAGTAC.

Concerning this clone: It differs at one base from a far larger clone, so likely a read error. The listed genes are named as in mouse. The CDR3 end lies 1 residue beyond the end of the read and is filled in from the germline J gene. The genes are TRBV16 and TRBJ2-7, with TRBD1 identical over 11 bases. The CDR3 totals 16 residues. Germline CDR1 reads SGHSA; CDR2 reads FRNQAP. CDR3 residues: CACSSSGTGGSYEQYF. The CDR3 bases that were read are TGTGCATGCAGCTCCTCCGGGACAGGGGGCTCCTATGAACAGTAC.

A remark on this clone: The listed genes are named as in mouse. The read is 1 residue too short to cover the CDR3 end, so that end is filled in from the germline J gene. The V gene is TRBV13-3, the J gene TRBJ2-4; possible D gene TRBD1, 5 bases. With 3 bases removed from V and 4 bases from J, the gap between germline ends came to 6 bases. In germline, CDR1 is NNHDY, CDR2 SYVADS. CDR3 size: 12 residues. This chain's CDR3 is CASSGQKNTLYF. The sequenced CDR3 bases are TGTGCCAGCAGTGGACAGAAAAACACCTTGTAC.

This clone is medium-sized. The listed genes are named as in mouse. The sequenced fragment ends 1 residue before the CDR3 boundary, so the rest is inferred from the germline J gene. The V call is TRBV13-3, the J call TRBJ1-2, with a weak D call TRBD1 (6 bases). Germline V gene lookup returns CDR1 NNHDY and CDR2 SYVADS. The CDR3 length is 12 residues. Trimming took off 2 bases at V and 6 bases at J, with 8 bases between the two ends. The CDR3 bases that were read are TGTGCCAGCAGTGACAGGGGAACCGACTACACC. Protein product: CASSDRGTDYT. The entire CDR3 reads CASSDRGTDYTF.

With regard to this clone: Mouse names are used for the genes. The covered CDR3 bases are TGTGCCAGCAGTCGGACAGGGGGTGGAAATACGCTCTAT. It specifies CASSRTGGGNTLY. The CDR3 reads in full as CASSRTGGGNTLYF. This chain joins TRBV26 and TRBJ1-3; 10 positions agree with TRBD1. The read gets to within 1 residue of the CDR3 end, and the germline J gene fills in the rest. V lost 4 bases, J lost 3 bases, and 0 bases stayed unmatched. Per germline, CDR1 KGHPV and CDR2 FQNQEV (reference sequence). The CDR3 consists of 14 residues.

A remark on this clone: The gene symbols are mouse symbols. The read ends 1 residue early relative to the CDR3; the germline J gene fills the gap. The chain is built from TRBV12-1 and TRBJ1-1; D remains unclear. CDR1 SGHSN and CDR2 HYEKVE come from the germline V gene. CDR3 length: 13 amino acids. V gave up 0 bases and J gave up 5 bases, with 9 bases separating them. CDR3 region: CASSLPRQTEVFF. The part of the CDR3 DNA that was read is TGTGCCAGCTCTCTCCCCCGGCAAACAGAAGTCTTC.

This clone was seen once. The gene names given are mouse names. The read halts 1 residue ahead of the CDR3 end, with the missing end drawn from the germline J gene. V is TRBV5 and J is TRBJ2-1, with 8 bases aligning to TRBD2. The CDR3 loop spans 15 amino acids. CDR1 and CDR2 (germline): LGHNA, YNLKQL (reference sequence). With V trimmed by 0 bases and J by 7 bases, 5 bases remained unmatched. The CDR3 protein is CASSQDWGVEAEQFF. CDR3 DNA (partial): TGTGCCAGCAGCCAAGACTGGGGGGTAGAGGCTGAGCAGTTC.

This clone was counted a few times. The gene names here belong to mouse. The covered CDR3 bases are TGTGCCAGCAGCTGGATCCTTAACCAAGACACCCAGTAC. As protein: CASSWILNQDTQY. The entire CDR3 is CASSWILNQDTQYF. The gene calls are TRBV4 and TRBJ2-5; D is ambiguous. The read finishes 1 residue shy of the CDR3 end, and the germline J gene is used to complete it. The V end was cut by 4 bases, the J end by 0 bases, with 8 bases between. CDR3 size: 14 residues. Germline assignment: CDR1 LGHDT and CDR2 YNNKQL (reference sequence). Looking up the rest from reference TRBV4 and TRBJ2-5 gives the full variable domain: ETAVFQTPNYHVTQVGNEVSFNCKQTLGHDTMYWYKQDSKKLLKIMFSYNNKQLIVNETVPRRFSPQSSDKAHLNLRIKSVEPEDSAVYLCASSWILNQDTQYFGPGTRLLVL.